This T cell receptor (beta chain) was retrieved from a study of blood T cell repertoires in COVID-19. Study-wide context: Both acute and convalescent COVID-19 samples were obtained from the United States, Italy and Spain. T cells, B-cell-depleted T cells, or PBMCs provided the cDNA or gDNA that served as material.

Patients in Seattle were enrolled during active infection, then followed longitudinally. This CDR3 spans 15 amino acids. J was trimmed by 4 bases and V by 1 base; bases with no gene match: 6. Germline lookup yields CDR1 LGHNA and CDR2 YSLEER. How the authors handled the data: Reference gene primer amplification yielded estimated nucleated cell counts. Assay: immunoSEQ multiplex PCR; the TCRdb copy retains only in-frame clones and omits some. V and J calls plus clone size are reproduced from that table; the DNA served to infer D and trimming. The profile shows about 280,000 clones, around nine tenths of them singletons.

This receptor was taken from a woman aged 25-40 years with COVID-19, enrolled during active disease. The V call is TRBV4-3, the J call TRBJ1-1; the match to TRBD1 covers 7 bases. The sequencing input was peripheral blood. Written as DNA, the CDR3 is TGCGCCAGCAGCCAAGGAAAAGGGGGCGCCACTGAAGCTTTCTTT. Its translation is CASSQGKGGATEAFF.